Below are 10 T cell receptor beta chains sequenced from a single sample in a study of blood T cell repertoires in COVID-19. Profiled with immunoSEQ multiplex PCR; TCRdb holds only in-frame clones, not every one. The sample has about 24,000 clones; approximately 86% are singletons. Sequencing was done on a sample of peripheral blood. Receptors were obtained from a man in his fifties or sixties with active COVID-19.

This sequence joins TRBV18 and TRBJ1-2; 7 nucleotides match TRBD1. The CDR3 extends over 13 amino acids. After removal of 2 bases from V and 3 bases from J, the junction contained 0 bases not matched to a gene. Germline CDR1 and CDR2: KGHSH and LQKENI. The CDR3, as DNA: TGTGCCAGCTCACCAGGGACAGACTATGGCTACACCTTC. This encodes CASSPGTDYGYTF. Variable domain in full (rest from reference TRBV18 and TRBJ1-2): NAGVMQNPRHLVRRRGQEARLRCSPMKGHSHVYWYRQLPEEGLKFMVYLQKENIIDESGMPKERFSAEFPKEGPSILRIQQVVRGDSAAYFCASSPGTDYGYTFGSGTRLTVV.

This CDR3 reads CASSGLLAGGPGGELFF. The CDR3 nucleotides are TGTGCCAGCAGTGGCCTCCTCGCGGGGGGGCCTGGCGGGGAGCTGTTTTTT. V and J are TRBV25-1 and TRBJ2-2, with 9 bases that match TRBD2. The CDR3 sequence is 17 residues long. The germline gives CDR1 MGHDK, CDR2 SYGVNS. V was clipped by 4 bases and J by 7 bases; unmatched bases: 13. The full variable domain, completed using reference TRBV25-1 and TRBJ2-2, is EADIYQTPRYLVIGTGKKITLECSQTMGHDKMYWYQQDPGMELHLIHYSYGVNSTEKGDLSSESTVSRIRTEHFPLTLESARPSHTSQYLCASSGLLAGGPGGELFFGEGSRLTVL.

The chain joins TRBV6-5 to TRBJ1-3; D not resolved. Per germline, CDR1 MNHEY and CDR2 SVGAGI. The CDR3 loop spans 14 amino acids. The V and J ends lost 6 bases and 4 bases respectively, with 13 bases between them. In nucleotides, the CDR3 is TGTGCCAGCAGGACGGGTGAGGTGGGAAACACCATATATTTT. Its protein is CASRTGEVGNTIYF.

The CDR3: CASSGTTSDTQYF. The CDR3 coding sequence is TGTGCCAGCAGCGGGACTACGTCTGATACGCAGTATTTT. This sequence joins TRBV7-3 and TRBJ2-3; 7 bases align to TRBD2. The CDR3 has 13 amino acids. With 5 bases clipped from V and 6 bases from J, the junction kept 5 bases outside the gene matches. Germline assignment: CDR1 SGHTA and CDR2 FQGTGA.

The chain employs TRBV7-3 and TRBJ1-1, with D hard to call. CDR3 length: 12 residues. CDR1 is SGHTA, CDR2 FQGTGA, per germline. V dropped 3 bases and J dropped 1 base, with 3 bases sitting between them. In DNA form, the CDR3 reads TGTGCCAGCAGCTTCCGGAACACTGAAGCTTTCTTT. Its protein is CASSFRNTEAFF.

This rearrangement joins TRBV18 to TRBJ2-5; a weak D match, TRBD2 (5 bases). Germline V gene lookup returns CDR1 KGHSH and CDR2 LQKENI. V was trimmed by 1 base and J by 5 bases, leaving 11 bases between them. The CDR3 sequence is 14 residues long. CDR3 in DNA: TGTGCCAGCTCACCACGAGGAACGGGGGAGACCCAGTACTTC. It codes for CASSPRGTGETQYF.

V usage is TRBV18 and J usage is TRBJ1-2, with TRBD1 as a possible D gene (5 bases). CDR3 length equals 13 residues. Germline CDR1 reads KGHSH; CDR2 reads LQKENI. V was cut by 3 bases and J by 6 bases, with 11 bases left in between. The CDR3 protein is CASSPQGSNGYTF. CDR3 DNA sequence: TGTGCCAGCTCACCGCAGGGAAGTAATGGCTACACCTTC.

This chain links TRBV29-1 with TRBJ2-7; D might be TRBD1 (6 bases). This CDR3 region has 15 residues. Per the germline V gene, CDR1 is SQVTM and CDR2 is ANQGSEA. The V and J ends lost 5 bases and 1 base respectively, with 18 bases between them. The chain's CDR3 is CSVWNWGQASYEQYF. As DNA, the CDR3 is TGCAGCGTTTGGAATTGGGGACAAGCATCCTACGAGCAGTACTTC.

CDR3 sequence: CASSLGPYTEAFF. The CDR3 DNA sequence: TGCGCCAGCAGCTTGGGGCCTTACACTGAAGCTTTCTTT. The rearrangement uses TRBV5-1 and TRBJ1-1; D remains unclear. The CDR3 contains 13 residues. Germline CDR1 and CDR2: SGHRS and YFSETQ. Trimming took off 0 bases at V and 3 bases at J, with 6 bases between the two ends.

This rearrangement joins TRBV6-2 or TRBV6-3 to TRBJ1-1, with D perhaps matching TRBD1 (5 bases). Germline loops: CDR1 MNHEY, CDR2 SVGEGT. The CDR3 covers 15 residues. Trimming shortened V by 0 bases and J by 6 bases, and 14 bases separated the two germline ends. CDR3 region: CASSYSSLRGSEAFF. The DNA of the CDR3 is TGTGCCAGCAGTTACTCAAGTCTAAGGGGATCTGAAGCTTTCTTT.